This T cell receptor (beta chain) is from a study of blood T cell repertoires in COVID-19 (dated by TCRdb to the early 2020s). Study-level background: Samples from collaborators originated in the United States, Italy and Spain and spanned both the acute and convalescent phases of COVID-19. The prospective study material was composed of cDNA or gDNA derived from T cells, B-cell-depleted T cells, or PBMCs. The repertoires were released in a freely available public database meant as a resource for research on the immune response to SARS-CoV-2. Samples came from the ongoing ImmuneRACE study (first 160 participants) plus 1,254 subjects from 6 global collaborators. HLA class I and class II types, where available, came from metadata supplied by the sample provider rather than from assay-based typing. Subjects who had been exposed to COVID-19, were actively infected with it, or had recovered from it provided the deeply sampled blood TCRbeta repertoires that made up the dataset. A de-identified subject ID, COVID-19 status, age in years and sex were almost always included in the sample metadata. Broad study findings and their caveats: Clinical and demographic metadata were provided uncurated, with the amount varying by source and participant.

Whole blood was collected in K2EDTA tubes by collaborating institutions according to the institutions' own protocols. For TCRbeta analysis, collaborator samples were shipped as frozen whole blood, as isolated PBMCs, or as DNA extracted from either sample type. The CDR3 runs 16 amino acids, cysteine and phenylalanine included. Only the CDR3 part of the read is kept: 48 bases, read in frame from the first base. V and J are trimmed by 5 bases and 0 bases, and the gene matches miss 10 bases of the junction. As encoded in the germline V gene, CDR1 is SGHAT while CDR2 is FQNNGV. Notes on this clone: Its antigen specificity is not known. No base qualities exist here, and no much larger clone lies one base off it.

TCRbeta CDR3 regions were amplified from genomic DNA using the immunoSEQ Assay, a bias-controlled multiplex PCR. For the original study's pipeline: Nucleated cell counts per sample were estimated from amplification of reference gene primers within the assay. To quantify the absolute abundance of each unique TCRbeta CDR3 rearrangement, sequence reads were collapsed and filtered. For each sample, productive Simpson clonality was calculated by taking the square root of Simpson's diversity index across productive rearrangements. As stored in TCRdb, this immuneACCESS dataset retains in-frame rearrangements with V and J assigned. A fraction of the clones does not appear; measured against another copy, unresolved V genes explain less than half of the discrepancy, and the remainder lacks a known reason. That table is the source of V, J and clone size, and D and trimming were worked out from the DNA. The sample data list 95,000 to 120,000 clones, and 70% to 90% of these were observed just once. The top ten clonotypes cover approximately 4.5% of the sample.

The receptor chain draws on TRBV11-2 and TRBJ2-7; TRBD1 aligns with 7 central bases. Sample: peripheral blood. This clonotype was obtained from a woman aged 45-65 years with acute or convalescent COVID-19. The nucleotide sequence reads TGTGCCAGCAGCCGCACCGGGACAGTACTCTCCTACGAGCAGTACTTC. This encodes CASSRTGTVLSYEQYF.